A single sample gave rise to the 10 T cell receptor beta chains below, sequenced in a study of blood T cell repertoires in COVID-19. Using immunoSEQ multiplex PCR, the repertoire was profiled, and TCRdb retains in-frame clones only, with some absent. The repertoire consists of some 220,000 clones, with under 90% occurring once and the leading ten covering 15% to 20%. Sequenced: peripheral blood. Receptor source: a woman older than 75 with active or convalescent COVID-19.

The V call is TRBV7-9, the J call TRBJ2-7; 7 positions agree with TRBD1. Losses at the gene ends were 1 base for V and 4 bases for J; bases not matched to a gene: 13. The germline gives CDR1 SEHNR, CDR2 FQNEAQ (reference sequence). CDR3 length: 17 residues. DNA of the CDR3: TGTGCCAGCAGCTTAGTCGTCGGAGACAGGGCAGGGTACGAGCAGTACTTC. It yields the protein CASSLVVGDRAGYEQYF.

The chain employs TRBV6-5 and TRBJ2-3, with D possibly being TRBD2 (6 bases). V gave up 4 bases and J gave up 6 bases, with 11 bases separating them. Germline CDR1 is MNHEY and CDR2 is SVGAGI. The CDR3 sequence is 13 residues long. For the CDR3, the DNA is TGTGCCAGCAGTTTACTAGCATCGGATACGCAGTATTTT. Its translation is CASSLLASDTQYF.

This chain links TRBV4-1 with TRBJ1-3; D not resolved. The CDR3 extends over 14 amino acids. Germline-derived CDR1 and CDR2 are MGHRA and YSYEKL. Trimming removed 4 bases at V and 8 bases at J, with 15 bases between. The CDR3 DNA sequence: TGCGCCAGCAGCCCCAACCTAATCGTAGACACCATATATTTT. This codes for CASSPNLIVDTIYF.

In its sample, this clone was seen once. The rearrangement uses TRBV28 and TRBJ1-2; 8 nucleotides agree with TRBD1. V lost 5 bases, J lost 3 bases, and 2 bases stayed unmatched. The germline CDR1 and CDR2 sequences are MDHEN and SYDVKM. The CDR3 totals 13 residues. CDR3 residues: CASSVTGDYGYTF. The CDR3 region has the DNA TGTGCCAGCAGTGTGACAGGGGACTATGGCTACACCTTC.

This CDR3 reads CASSLIGQGRNTGELFF. CDR3 DNA: TGTGCCAGCAGCTTAATTGGTCAGGGTAGGAACACCGGGGAGCTGTTTTTT. This chain connects TRBV7-6 to TRBJ2-2; D is perhaps TRBD1 (5 bases). The CDR3 totals 17 residues. Germline CDR1 SGHVS, CDR2 FNYEAQ. Trimming took off 2 bases at V and 1 base at J, with 14 bases between the two ends.

In DNA, the CDR3 is TGTGCCAGTAGTATAGGAACAGCTCGTTCTTCACCCCTCCACTTT. It codes for CASSIGTARSSPLHF. The V and J genes are TRBV19 and TRBJ1-6; no definite D call. Germline CDR1 is LNHDA and CDR2 is SQIVND (reference sequence). V lost 1 base and J lost 9, with 13 bases in between. CDR3 length: 15 amino acids.

The genes are TRBV2 and TRBJ2-7, with 10 bases that match TRBD1. CDR1 is SNHLY, CDR2 FYNNEI, per germline. The CDR3 length is 14 residues. The V and J ends lost 8 bases and 4 bases, in that order; junction bases with no gene match: 8. CDR3 nucleotide sequence: TGTGCCAGCCGAACTCGGGACAGGGGATACGAGCAGTACTTC. Amino acids: CASRTRDRGYEQYF.

This clone has only one observation. The chain employs TRBV5-1 and TRBJ2-3, with 7 nucleotides matching TRBD2. This CDR3 spans 16 amino acids. Losses at the gene ends were 4 bases for V and 5 bases for J; bases not matched to a gene: 13. CDR1 is SGHRS, CDR2 YFSETQ, per germline. Here the CDR3 reads CASSGRVGQTIDTQYF. The CDR3, as DNA: TGCGCCAGCAGCGGGAGGGTGGGCCAGACAATAGATACGCAGTATTTT.

The chain links TRBV5-4 to TRBJ1-2; 12 bases line up with TRBD1. CDR1 is SGHNT, CDR2 YYREEE, per germline (reference sequence). V gave up 3 bases and J gave up 4 bases; unmatched junction bases: 4. The CDR3 is 15 residues long. This chain's CDR3 is CASSSTGQGAYGYTF. The CDR3 nucleotides read TGTGCCAGCAGCTCCACGGGACAGGGGGCCTATGGCTACACCTTC. Complete variable domain (other parts from reference TRBV5-4 and TRBJ1-2): ETGVTQSPTHLIKTRGQQVTLRCSSQSGHNTVSWYQQALGQGPQFIFQYYREEENGRGNFPPRFSGLQFPNYSSELNVNALELDDSALYLCASSSTGQGAYGYTFGSGTRLTVV.

The chain recombines TRBV30 with TRBJ2-7; possible D gene TRBD1, 5 bases. CDR3 length equals 11 residues. The germline V gene has CDR1 GTSNPN and CDR2 SVGIG (reference sequence). Between the trimmed V and J ends, which lost 4 bases and 4 bases, there was a span of 8 bases. The CDR3 DNA reads as TGTGCCTGGAAGACAGAGTACGAGCAGTACTTC. It translates to CAWKTEYEQYF.